This T cell receptor (beta chain) was identified during a study of beta chain features in type 1 diabetes. Whole-study findings and limits: PCR could preferentially amplify shorter templates, alike in patients and controls. Fewer junction insertions and more nucleotide deletions appeared in type 1 diabetes patients. Overrepresentation of cells with high TCR expression could result from cDNA sequencing.

A few counts support this clone. Its target is unknown. TCRB transcripts that were expressed got sequenced, as all of the isolated RNA had been reverse transcribed. Profiling relied on immunoSEQ multiplex PCR, and the TCRdb table lists in-frame clones only, not all of them. Among roughly 450,000 clones listed, approximately 10% were seen once. This CDR3 comprises 14 residues. Germline V gives CDR1 SGDLS, CDR2 YYNGEE. V gave up 3 bases and J gave up 7 bases; unmatched junction bases: 3. The sequenced sample consisted of naive CD4+ T cells from blood. This chain connects TRBV9 to TRBJ1-6; 8 bases are shared with TRBD1. The clonotype comes from a woman aged 18-29 years in good health. CDR3 in DNA: TGTGCCAGCAGCGCGGGACAGGAAAATTCACCCCTCCACTTT. Translation gives CASSAGQENSPLHF.